A single T cell receptor beta chain is shown here with its context. Its matching antigen is unknown. From germline, CDR1 is SEHNR and CDR2 FQNEAQ (reference sequence). Between the trimmed V and J ends, which lost 1 base and 15 bases, there was a span of 13 bases. The CDR3 runs to 12 residues. These data come from a study of cytomegalovirus exposure and HLA in healthy donors. Study in general: Approximately 180 million T cells yielded fewer than 120 million unique TCR beta sequences in earlier analysis.

The PCR was carried out with 60 Vbeta primers and 13 Jbeta primers. TCRdb keeps only in-frame clones here, not all; method: immunoSEQ multiplex PCR. Altogether roughly 100,000 clones are present, about 69% being singletons, with the ten largest covering 1.3%. Overall study results and limits: Prior analysis indicated that the majority of TCR beta V segments exhibited productivity approximately 90% or approximately 30% of the time. Using a false discovery rate of 0.05, a later analysis showed that 16,951 TCR beta sequences were associated with HLA alleles.

The V gene is TRBV7-9, the J gene TRBJ1-5, with a tentative D call TRBD1 (5 bases). Sequencing was performed on PBMCs. The TCR sequence derives from a man aged 40-50 years in good health and CMV-seronegative. Here the CDR3 reads CASSLDTGPGHF. The DNA of the CDR3 is TGTGCCAGCAGCTTAGATACAGGCCCCGGGCATTTT.